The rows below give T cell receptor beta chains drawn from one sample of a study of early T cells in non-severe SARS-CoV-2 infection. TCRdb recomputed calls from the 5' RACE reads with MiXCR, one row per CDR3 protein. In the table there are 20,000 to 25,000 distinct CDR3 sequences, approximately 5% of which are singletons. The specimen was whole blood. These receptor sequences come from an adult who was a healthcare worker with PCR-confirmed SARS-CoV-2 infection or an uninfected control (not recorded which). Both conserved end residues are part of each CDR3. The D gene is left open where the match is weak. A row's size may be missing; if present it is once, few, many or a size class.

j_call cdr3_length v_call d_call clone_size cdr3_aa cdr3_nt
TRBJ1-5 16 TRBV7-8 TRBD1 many CASSSTGGAQYQPQHF TGTGCCAGCAGCAGCACAGGGGGCGCACAATATCAGCCCCAGCATTTT
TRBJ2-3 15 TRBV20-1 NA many CSARRPGRTTDTQYF TGCAGTGCCCGACGACCGGGGAGAACCACAGATACGCAGTATTTT
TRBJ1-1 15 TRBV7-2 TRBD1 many CASSLYGQGNTEAFF TGTGCCAGCAGCTTATACGGACAGGGGAACACTGAAGCTTTCTTT
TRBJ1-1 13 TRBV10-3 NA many CAISEADPQEAFF TGTGCCATCAGTGAGGCGGACCCTCAGGAAGCTTTCTTT
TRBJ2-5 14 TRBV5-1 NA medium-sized CASSLNGGQETQYF TGCGCCAGCAGCTTGAATGGGGGCCAAGAGACCCAGTACTTC
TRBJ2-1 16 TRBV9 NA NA CASSPPMGGRNNEQFF TGTGCCAGCTCTCCTCCCATGGGGGGGCGAAACAATGAGCAGTTCTTC
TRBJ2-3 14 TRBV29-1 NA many CSVVRGVGTDTQYF TGCAGCGTTGTCAGGGGCGTTGGCACAGATACGCAGTATTTT
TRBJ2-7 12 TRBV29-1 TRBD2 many CSVRTGGYEQYF TGCAGCGTAAGGACGGGGGGCTACGAGCAGTACTTC
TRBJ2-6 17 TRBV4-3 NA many CASSQSRGLAGANVLTF TGCGCCAGCAGCCAGTCCCGGGGGCTGGCTGGGGCCAACGTCCTGACTTTC
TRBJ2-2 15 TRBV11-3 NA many CASSFSGLNTGELFF TGTGCCAGCAGCTTTAGCGGTTTGAACACCGGGGAGCTGTTTTTT
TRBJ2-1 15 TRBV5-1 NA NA CASSPGRDSYNEQFF TGCGCCAGCAGCCCGGGACGGGACTCCTACAATGAGCAGTTCTTC
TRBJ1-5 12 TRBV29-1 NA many CSVWAPDQPQHF TGCAGCGTTTGGGCACCCGATCAGCCCCAGCATTTT
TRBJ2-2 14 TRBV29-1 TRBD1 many CSVEKTGGTGELFF TGCAGCGTTGAAAAGACAGGGGGAACCGGGGAGCTGTTTTTT
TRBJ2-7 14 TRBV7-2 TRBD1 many CASSIGTGPYEQYF TGTGCCAGCAGCATTGGGACAGGGCCCTACGAGCAGTACTTC
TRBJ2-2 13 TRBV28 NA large CASSSRGSGELFF TGTGCCAGCAGTTCAAGAGGGTCCGGGGAGCTGTTTTTT